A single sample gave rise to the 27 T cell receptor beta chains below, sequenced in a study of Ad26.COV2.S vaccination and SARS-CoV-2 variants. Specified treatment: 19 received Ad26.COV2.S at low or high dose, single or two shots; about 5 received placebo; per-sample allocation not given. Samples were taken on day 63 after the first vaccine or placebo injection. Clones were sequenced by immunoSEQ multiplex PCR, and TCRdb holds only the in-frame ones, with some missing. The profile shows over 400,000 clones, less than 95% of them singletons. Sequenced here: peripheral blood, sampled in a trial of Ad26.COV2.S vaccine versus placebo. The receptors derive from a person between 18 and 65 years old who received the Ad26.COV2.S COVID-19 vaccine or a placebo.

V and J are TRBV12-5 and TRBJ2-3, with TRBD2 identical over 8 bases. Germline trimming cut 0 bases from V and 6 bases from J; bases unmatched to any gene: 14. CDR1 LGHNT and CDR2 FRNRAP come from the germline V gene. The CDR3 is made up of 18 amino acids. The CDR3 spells CASGLVRFKRENFDTQYF. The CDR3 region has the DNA TGTGCTAGTGGTTTGGTACGATTTAAGCGGGAGAACTTCGATACGCAGTATTTT.

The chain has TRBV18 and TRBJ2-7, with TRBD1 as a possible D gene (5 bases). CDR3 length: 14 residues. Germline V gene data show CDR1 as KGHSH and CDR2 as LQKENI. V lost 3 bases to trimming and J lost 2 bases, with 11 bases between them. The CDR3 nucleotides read TGTGCCAGCTCACCCGCAGGGAACGCCTACGAGCAGTACTTC. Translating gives CASSPAGNAYEQYF. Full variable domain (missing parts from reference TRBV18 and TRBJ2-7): NAGVMQNPRHLVRRRGQEARLRCSPMKGHSHVYWYRQLPEEGLKFMVYLQKENIIDESGMPKERFSAEFPKEGPSILRIQQVVRGDSAAYFCASSPAGNAYEQYFGPGTRLTVT.

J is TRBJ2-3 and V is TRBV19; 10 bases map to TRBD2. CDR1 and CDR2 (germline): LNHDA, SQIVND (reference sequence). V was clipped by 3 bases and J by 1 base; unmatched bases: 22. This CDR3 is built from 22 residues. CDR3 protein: CASSILPNSGRRGEMGTDTQYF. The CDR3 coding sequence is TGTGCCAGTAGTATCCTACCAAATAGCGGGAGGAGGGGTGAAATGGGCACAGATACGCAGTATTTT. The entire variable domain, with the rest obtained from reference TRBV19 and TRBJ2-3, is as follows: DGGITQSPKYLFRKEGQNVTLSCEQNLNHDAMYWYRQDPGQGLRLIYYSQIVNDFQKGDIAEGYSVSREKKESFPLTVTSAQKNPTAFYLCASSILPNSGRRGEMGTDTQYFGPGTRLTVL.

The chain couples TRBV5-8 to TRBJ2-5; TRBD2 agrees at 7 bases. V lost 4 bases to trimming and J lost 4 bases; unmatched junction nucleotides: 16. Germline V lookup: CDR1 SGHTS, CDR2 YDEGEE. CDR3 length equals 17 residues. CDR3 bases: TGTGCCAGCAGCGGGGGACTTGGCGGGAGCGGTGTAGAGACCCAGTACTTC. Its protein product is CASSGGLGGSGVETQYF.

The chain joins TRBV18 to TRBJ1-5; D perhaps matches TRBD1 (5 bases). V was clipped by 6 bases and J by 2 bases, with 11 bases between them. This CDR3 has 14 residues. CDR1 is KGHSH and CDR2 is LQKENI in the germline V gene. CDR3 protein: CASSYDSGNQPQHF. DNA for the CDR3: TGTGCCAGCTCGTACGACAGTGGCAATCAGCCCCAGCATTTT.

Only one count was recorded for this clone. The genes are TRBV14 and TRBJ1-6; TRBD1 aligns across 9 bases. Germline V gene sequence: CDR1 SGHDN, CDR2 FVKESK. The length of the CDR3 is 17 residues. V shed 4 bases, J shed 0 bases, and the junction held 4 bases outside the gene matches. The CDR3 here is CASSPGQGLSYNSPLHF. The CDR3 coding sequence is TGTGCCAGCAGCCCGGGACAGGGACTCTCCTATAATTCACCCCTCCACTTT.

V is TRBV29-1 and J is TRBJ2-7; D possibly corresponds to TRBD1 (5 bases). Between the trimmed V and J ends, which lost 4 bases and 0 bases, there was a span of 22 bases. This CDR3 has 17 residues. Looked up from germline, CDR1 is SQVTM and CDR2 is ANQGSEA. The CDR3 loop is CSVVGLVGHPSSYEQYF. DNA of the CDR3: TGCAGCGTTGTGGGGCTGGTAGGCCACCCCTCCTCCTACGAGCAGTACTTC.

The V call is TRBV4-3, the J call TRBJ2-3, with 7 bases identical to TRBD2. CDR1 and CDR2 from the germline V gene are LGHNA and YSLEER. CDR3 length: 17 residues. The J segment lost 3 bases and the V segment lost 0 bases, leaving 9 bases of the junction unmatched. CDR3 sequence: CASSQDPTPGRTDTQYF. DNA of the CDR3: TGCGCCAGCAGCCAAGATCCGACCCCCGGGAGGACAGATACGCAGTATTTT.

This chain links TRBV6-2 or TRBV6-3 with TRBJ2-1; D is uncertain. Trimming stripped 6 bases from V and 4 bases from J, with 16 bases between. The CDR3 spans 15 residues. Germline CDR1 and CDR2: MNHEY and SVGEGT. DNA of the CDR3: TGTGCCAGCAGCCGCCCTAGGCTTAGGTACAATGAGCAGTTCTTC. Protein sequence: CASSRPRLRYNEQFF.

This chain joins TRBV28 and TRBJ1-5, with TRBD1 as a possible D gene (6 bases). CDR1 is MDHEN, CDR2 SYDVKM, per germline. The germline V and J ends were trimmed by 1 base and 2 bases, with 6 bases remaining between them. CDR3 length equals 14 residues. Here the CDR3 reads CASSLSGGNQPQHF. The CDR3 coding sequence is TGTGCCAGCAGTTTATCAGGGGGCAATCAGCCCCAGCATTTT.

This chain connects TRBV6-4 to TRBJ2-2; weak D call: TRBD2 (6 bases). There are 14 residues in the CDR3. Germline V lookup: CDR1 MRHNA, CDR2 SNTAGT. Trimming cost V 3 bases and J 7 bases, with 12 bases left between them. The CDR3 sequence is CASSEELAVGELFF. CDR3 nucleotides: TGTGCCAGCAGTGAAGAACTAGCAGTCGGGGAGCTGTTTTTT.

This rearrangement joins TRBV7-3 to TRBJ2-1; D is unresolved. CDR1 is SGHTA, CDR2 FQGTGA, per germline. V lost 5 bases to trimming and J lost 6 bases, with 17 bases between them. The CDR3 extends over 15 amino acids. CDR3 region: CASSPVGGPRNEQFF. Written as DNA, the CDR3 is TGTGCCAGCAGCCCAGTGGGCGGACCTCGCAATGAGCAGTTCTTC.

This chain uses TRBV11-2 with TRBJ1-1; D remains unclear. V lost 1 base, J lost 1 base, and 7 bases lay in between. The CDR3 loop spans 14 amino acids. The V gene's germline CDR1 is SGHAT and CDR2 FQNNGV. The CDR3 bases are TGTGCCAGCAGCTTAGTCTTGAAGAACACTGAAGCTTTCTTT. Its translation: CASSLVLKNTEAFF.

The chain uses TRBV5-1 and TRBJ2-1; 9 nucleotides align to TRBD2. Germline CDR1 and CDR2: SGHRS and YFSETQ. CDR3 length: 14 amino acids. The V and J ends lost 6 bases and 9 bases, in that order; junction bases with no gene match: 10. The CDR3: CASTDSGSMSEQFF. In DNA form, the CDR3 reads TGCGCCAGCACCGATAGCGGGAGTATGAGTGAGCAGTTCTTC.

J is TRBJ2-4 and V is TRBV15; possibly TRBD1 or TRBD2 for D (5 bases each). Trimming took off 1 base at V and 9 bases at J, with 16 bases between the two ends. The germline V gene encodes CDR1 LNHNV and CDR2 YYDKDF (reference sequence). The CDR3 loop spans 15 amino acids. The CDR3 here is CATSRVLGRESIQYF. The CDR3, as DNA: TGTGCCACCAGCAGAGTGTTGGGCAGGGAGAGCATTCAGTACTTC.

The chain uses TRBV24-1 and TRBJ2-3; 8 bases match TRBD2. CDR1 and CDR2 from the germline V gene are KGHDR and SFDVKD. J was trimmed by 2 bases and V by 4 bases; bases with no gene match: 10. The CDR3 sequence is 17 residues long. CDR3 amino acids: CATSDSSPSGFTDTQYF. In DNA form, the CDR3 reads TGTGCCACCAGTGACTCCTCACCTAGCGGGTTCACAGATACGCAGTATTTT.

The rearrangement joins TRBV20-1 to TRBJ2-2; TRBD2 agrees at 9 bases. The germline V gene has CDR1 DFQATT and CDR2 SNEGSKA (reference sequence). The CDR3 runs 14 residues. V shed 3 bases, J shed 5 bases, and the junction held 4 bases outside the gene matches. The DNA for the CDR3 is TGCAGTGCTAGTCCCAGCGGGAGGACCGGGGAGCTGTTTTTT. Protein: CSASPSGRTGELFF.

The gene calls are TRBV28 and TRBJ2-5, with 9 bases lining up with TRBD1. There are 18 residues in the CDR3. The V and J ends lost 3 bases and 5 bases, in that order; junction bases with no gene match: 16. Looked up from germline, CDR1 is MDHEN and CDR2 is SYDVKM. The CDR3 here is CASSFPRGQGIKFETQYF. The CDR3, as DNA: TGTGCCAGCAGTTTCCCCCGCGGACAGGGGATAAAGTTTGAGACCCAGTACTTC. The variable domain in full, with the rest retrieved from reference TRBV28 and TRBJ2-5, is DVKVTQSSRYLVKRTGEKVFLECVQDMDHENMFWYRQDPGLGLRLIYFSYDVKMKEKGDIPEGYSVSREKKERFSLILESASTNQTSMYLCASSFPRGQGIKFETQYFGPGTRLLVL.

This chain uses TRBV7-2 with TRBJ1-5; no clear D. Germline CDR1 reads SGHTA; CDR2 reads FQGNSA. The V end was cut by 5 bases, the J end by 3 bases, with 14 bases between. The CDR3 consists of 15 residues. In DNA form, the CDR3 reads TGTGCCAGCAGCCCTATGGTAGGCCCCAATCAGCCCCAGCATTTT. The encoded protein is CASSPMVGPNQPQHF.

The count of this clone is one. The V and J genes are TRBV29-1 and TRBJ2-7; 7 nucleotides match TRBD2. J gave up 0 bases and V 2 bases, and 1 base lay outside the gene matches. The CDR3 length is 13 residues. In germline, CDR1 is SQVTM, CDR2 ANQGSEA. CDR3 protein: CSVELADSYEQYF. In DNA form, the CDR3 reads TGCAGCGTTGAACTAGCGGACTCCTACGAGCAGTACTTC.

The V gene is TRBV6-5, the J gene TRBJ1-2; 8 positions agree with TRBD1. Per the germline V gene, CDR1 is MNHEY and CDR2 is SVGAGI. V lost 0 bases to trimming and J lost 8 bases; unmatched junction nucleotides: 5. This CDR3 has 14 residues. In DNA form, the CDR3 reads TGTGCCAGCAGTTACTCCGGACAGGGCGGGGGCTACACCTTC. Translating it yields CASSYSGQGGGYTF.

This chain's CDR3 is CASSSSGLSGELFF. The CDR3, as DNA: TGTGCCAGCAGCTCCTCTGGGCTCTCCGGGGAGCTGTTTTTT. V usage is TRBV9 and J usage is TRBJ2-2; D call uncertain. Trimming removed 4 bases from V and 6 bases from J, with 13 bases in between. The CDR3 length is 14 residues. Germline CDR1 SGDLS, CDR2 YYNGEE.

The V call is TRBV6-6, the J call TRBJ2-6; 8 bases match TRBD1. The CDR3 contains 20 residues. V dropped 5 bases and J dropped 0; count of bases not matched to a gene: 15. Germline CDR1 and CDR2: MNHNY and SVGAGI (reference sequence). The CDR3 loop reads CASSPGQDPVFRSGANVLTF. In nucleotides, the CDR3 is TGTGCCAGCAGTCCGGGACAGGACCCGGTTTTTCGCTCTGGGGCCAACGTCCTGACTTTC.

CDR3 amino acids: CASSLAGLAGVDTQYF. CDR3 nucleotides: TGTGCCAGCAGCTTGGCGGGACTAGCGGGAGTGGATACGCAGTATTTT. This chain links TRBV5-6 with TRBJ2-3; 14 nucleotides line up with TRBD2. V was pared by 0 bases and J by 6 bases, with 3 bases of the junction left unmatched. CDR1 and CDR2 (germline): SGHDT, YYEEEE. This CDR3 has 16 residues.

The CDR3 loop is CASSFPDSVYGYTF. In DNA form, the CDR3 reads TGTGCCAGCAGCTTTCCCGACAGTGTCTATGGCTACACCTTC. The V gene is TRBV7-9, the J gene TRBJ1-2; tentative D call: TRBD1 (5 bases). CDR1 is SEHNR, CDR2 FQNEAQ, per germline (reference sequence). The CDR3 sequence is 14 residues long. Trimming took off 3 bases at V and 4 bases at J, with 12 bases between the two ends.

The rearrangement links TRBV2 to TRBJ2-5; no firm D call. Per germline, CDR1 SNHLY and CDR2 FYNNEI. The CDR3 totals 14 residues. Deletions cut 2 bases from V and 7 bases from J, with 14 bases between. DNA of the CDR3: TGTGCCAGCAGTGAATCCACTCGGGTCGCGACCCAGTACTTC. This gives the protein CASSESTRVATQYF.

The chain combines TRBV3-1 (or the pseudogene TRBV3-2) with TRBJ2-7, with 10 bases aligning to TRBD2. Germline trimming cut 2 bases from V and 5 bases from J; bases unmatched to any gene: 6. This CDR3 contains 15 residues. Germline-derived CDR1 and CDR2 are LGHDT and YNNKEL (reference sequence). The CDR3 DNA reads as TGTGCCAGCAGCCAACTAGCGGGAGCCCAGAACGAGCAGTACTTC. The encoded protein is CASSQLAGAQNEQYF.